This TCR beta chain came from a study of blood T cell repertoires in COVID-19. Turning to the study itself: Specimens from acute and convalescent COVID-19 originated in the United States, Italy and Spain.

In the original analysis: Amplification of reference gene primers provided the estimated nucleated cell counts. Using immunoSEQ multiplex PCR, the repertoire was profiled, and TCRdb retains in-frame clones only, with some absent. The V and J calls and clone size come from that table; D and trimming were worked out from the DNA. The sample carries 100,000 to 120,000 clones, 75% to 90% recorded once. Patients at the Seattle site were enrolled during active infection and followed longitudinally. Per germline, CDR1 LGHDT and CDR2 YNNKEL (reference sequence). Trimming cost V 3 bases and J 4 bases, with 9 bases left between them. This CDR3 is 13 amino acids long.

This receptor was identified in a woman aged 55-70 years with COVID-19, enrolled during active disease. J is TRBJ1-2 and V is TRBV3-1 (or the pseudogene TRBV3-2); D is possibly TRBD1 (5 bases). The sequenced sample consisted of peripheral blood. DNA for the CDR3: TGTGCCAGCAGCCAGGAAAGGGGCTATGGCTACACCTTC. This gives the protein CASSQERGYGYTF.